The 14 T cell receptor beta chains presented below share a single source sample, sequenced in a study of HIV-infected children after antiretroviral therapy interruption. The TCR library was built from RNA with a 3' RACE protocol and unique molecular identifiers. TCRdb called the 3' RACE reads again in MiXCR, with one record for every CDR3 protein. This table has more than 75,000 distinct CDR3 sequences, 6.9% appearing once. Noted treatment: PENTA 11 planned treatment interruption arm or continuous ART arm. Sequencing used CD45RA+ CD4+ T cells from PBMCs, pooled from several time points, obtained from a donor given antiretroviral therapy, either interrupted or continuous. The subset was: naive CD4+ CD45RA+ CD45RO- T cells. These receptors originate from a pool of human donors with HIV.

Ten or more counts support this clonotype. The chain carries TRBV4-2 and TRBJ2-7; TRBD2 agrees at 11 bases. Germline V CDR1 and CDR2: LGHNA, YNFKEQ. The CDR3 covers 17 residues. After removal of 0 bases from V and 3 bases from J, the junction contained 7 bases not matched to a gene. Written as DNA, the CDR3 is TGTGCCAGCAGCCAAGATCAAGGGACTAGCGGTTTCTACGAGCAGTACTTC. This translates into CASSQDQGTSGFYEQYF.

This clonotype was observed once. The DNA of the CDR3 is TGCAGTGCTAGTGACGGACTTAGTCAAGTTGGGGAGCTGTTTTTT. The encoded protein is CSASDGLSQVGELFF. The chain is built from TRBV20-1 and TRBJ2-2; a weak D match, TRBD2 (5 bases). Germline values: CDR1 DFQATT, CDR2 SNEGSKA (reference sequence). There are 15 residues in the CDR3. V lost 3 bases and J lost 8, with 19 bases in between.

This clonotype was seen ten or more times. The chain links TRBV6-1 to TRBJ2-2; no clear D. The germline V gene has CDR1 MNHNS and CDR2 SASEGT. The germline V and J ends were trimmed by 7 bases and 0 bases, with 15 bases remaining between them. The CDR3 has 16 amino acids. CDR3 residues: CASNMFGRPNTGELFF. The DNA of the CDR3 is TGTGCCAGCAACATGTTTGGACGGCCGAACACCGGGGAGCTGTTTTTT.

This clonotype was seen at least ten times. V is TRBV6-5 and J is TRBJ2-1, with 12 nucleotides matching TRBD1. This CDR3 has 15 amino acids. The V gene end was trimmed by 6 bases and the J gene end by 7 bases; junction bases not matched to a gene: 7. Germline CDR1 and CDR2: MNHEY and SVGAGI. CDR3 sequence reads: CASRLRDRGRNEQFF. The CDR3 nucleotides are TGTGCCAGCAGGCTCCGGGACAGGGGGCGGAATGAGCAGTTCTTC.

The chain couples TRBV10-3 to TRBJ2-2, with 7 bases matching TRBD1. CDR1 and CDR2 (germline): ENHRY, SYGVKD. CDR3 size: 14 residues. V trimming: 5 bases; J trimming: 3 bases; junction bases outside the gene matches: 3. The chain's CDR3 is CAISSQGDTGELFF. CDR3 sequence (DNA): TGTGCCATCAGTTCGCAGGGGGACACCGGGGAGCTGTTTTTT.

This clonotype was found many times. The chain has TRBV5-1 and TRBJ2-3; 7 bases are a match to TRBD2. Per the germline V gene, CDR1 is SGHRS and CDR2 is YFSETQ. V lost 2 bases, J lost 0 bases, and 9 bases stayed unmatched. This CDR3 spans 17 amino acids. CDR3 nucleotide sequence: TGCGCCAGCAGCTTACGGGGGGAGAGGAAAAGCACAGATACGCAGTATTTT. Translation: CASSLRGERKSTDTQYF.

The chain employs TRBV2 and TRBJ2-1; weak D call: TRBD1 (5 bases). The V gene's germline CDR1 is SNHLY and CDR2 FYNNEI. This CDR3 region has 13 residues. V dropped 2 bases and J dropped 8 bases, with 10 bases sitting between them. The CDR3 sequence: CASSEYGAHEQFF. The CDR3 DNA sequence: TGTGCCAGCAGTGAATATGGGGCCCATGAGCAGTTCTTC.

This clonotype showed up many times. The genes are TRBV20-1 and TRBJ2-7; D uncertain. V was shortened by 4 bases and J by 6 bases, with 16 bases between the two germline ends. The CDR3 sequence is 13 residues long. Looked up from germline, CDR1 is DFQATT and CDR2 is SNEGSKA (reference sequence). The CDR3 DNA is TGCAGTGCTAAAAAGCAAGGACCACGCGAGCAGTACTTC. Its protein is CSAKKQGPREQYF.

This clonotype was picked up many times. The chain uses TRBV12-3 or TRBV12-4 and TRBJ2-7; 9 bases align to TRBD1. This CDR3 contains 14 residues. J lost 3 bases, V lost 3 bases, and 3 bases had no gene match. CDR3 protein: CASSFGTGLYEQYF. CDR3 sequence (DNA): TGTGCCAGCAGTTTTGGGACAGGGCTCTACGAGCAGTACTTC.

This clonotype showed up many times. V is TRBV12-3 or TRBV12-4 and J is TRBJ2-1; tentative D call: TRBD2 (6 bases). This CDR3 is 15 amino acids long. Trimming pared 7 bases from V and 8 bases from J, leaving 21 bases between. The CDR3 spells CASIPRDGGGYEQFF. CDR3 coding DNA: TGTGCCAGCATCCCACGGGATGGCGGAGGGTATGAGCAGTTCTTC.

There are many counts of this clonotype. The chain links TRBV11-3 to TRBJ2-1; possible D gene TRBD2, 6 bases. Between the trimmed V and J ends, which lost 6 bases and 5 bases, there was a span of 14 bases. The CDR3 sequence is 14 residues long. The germline gives CDR1 SGHNT, CDR2 YENEEA. CDR3 loop: CASSGLSENNEQFF. Here the CDR3 DNA reads TGTGCCAGCAGTGGACTATCCGAGAACAATGAGCAGTTCTTC.

In its sample, this clonotype was seen many times. This chain connects TRBV2 to TRBJ2-2, with 8 bases identical to TRBD1. J gave up 1 base and V 5 bases, and 3 bases lay outside the gene matches. Germline V gives CDR1 SNHLY, CDR2 FYNNEI. The CDR3 extends over 15 amino acids. The CDR3 region is CASSPGTGNTGELFF. CDR3 nucleotide sequence: TGTGCCAGCAGTCCCGGGACAGGGAACACCGGGGAGCTGTTTTTT.

Many counts were recorded for this clonotype. The rearrangement uses TRBV12-3 or TRBV12-4 and TRBJ2-1; D is unresolved. This CDR3 region has 9 residues. Trimming removed 11 bases from V and 10 bases from J, with 9 bases in between. The CDR3 region has the DNA TGTGCCCGGTGCTTGGAGCAGTTCTTC. This encodes CARCLEQFF.

This clonotype was detected ten times or more. The J gene is TRBJ2-7, the V gene TRBV3-1, with a possible D match to TRBD2 (5 bases). The V gene's germline CDR1 is LGHDT and CDR2 YNNKEL (reference sequence). The ends were cut back, 0 bases at V and 2 bases at J, with 11 bases in the middle. The CDR3 spans 15 residues. For the CDR3, the DNA is TGTGCCAGCAGCCAAGATCCGGGGTCCCCCTACGAGCAGTACTTC. Its translation is CASSQDPGSPYEQYF.